The source of this T cell receptor beta chain is a study of T cells after yellow fever vaccination. Germline assignment: CDR1 SGHDT and CDR2 YYEEEE. The V and J ends lost 4 bases and 1 base respectively, with 8 bases between them. The CDR3 has 13 residues. The study made its TCR cDNA through 5'RACE template switching. That step introduced a universal primer site along with UMIs. MiXCR, applied by TCRdb to the 5' RACE reads, yields one record per CDR3 protein. The sample has about 74,000 distinct CDR3 sequences; approximately 6.9% are singletons. The TCR sequence derives from a man aged 18 to 30 who received the YFV17D yellow fever vaccine. The V and J genes are TRBV5-6 and TRBJ1-1; maybe TRBD1 (6 bases). The specimen comprised CD8+ T cells sorted from PBMCs, sampled 5 days after the first yellow fever vaccination. The CDR3 region is CASSPGQNTEAFF. CDR3 nucleotides: TGTGCCAGCAGCCCGGGACAGAACACTGAAGCTTTCTTT.